The next 27 T cell receptor beta chains were all read from a single sample in a study of CD8 T cells in Susac syndrome. A quantity of about 0.45 to 1 ug RNA underwent reverse transcription using random hexamers. TCRdb passed the immunoSEQ multiplex PCR reads through MiXCR, listing each CDR3 protein once. Of approximately 120,000 distinct CDR3 sequences listed, about 90% are singletons. Sample: CD8+ T cells from PBMCs. These receptors came from a human donor with multiple sclerosis.

The chain is built from TRBV6-2 or TRBV6-3 and TRBJ2-1; D is ambiguous. Germline V lookup: CDR1 MNHEY, CDR2 SVGEGT. The V end was cut by 8 bases, the J end by 0 bases, with 11 bases between. The CDR3 extends over 14 amino acids. CDR3 sequence: CASAPYSSYNEQFF. The CDR3, as DNA: TGTGCCAGCGCGCCTTATAGCTCCTACAATGAGCAGTTCTTC.

This clonotype was seen more than once but under ten times. The rearrangement uses TRBV11-2 and TRBJ1-1; 8 bases are shared with TRBD1. This CDR3 spans 17 amino acids. After removal of 4 bases from V and 0 bases from J, the junction contained 10 bases not matched to a gene. Per the germline V gene, CDR1 is SGHAT and CDR2 is FQNNGV. CDR3 sequence (DNA): TGTGCCAGCAGCTCATCGGGACAGGCGCTAATGAACACTGAAGCTTTCTTT. Protein sequence: CASSSSGQALMNTEAFF. Combining the CDR3 with reference TRBV11-2 and TRBJ1-1 gives the whole variable domain EAGVAQSPRYKIIEKRQSVAFWCNPISGHATLYWYQQILGQGPKLLIQFQNNGVVDDSQLPKDRFSAERLKGVDSTLKIQPAKLEDSAVYLCASSSSGQALMNTEAFFGQGTRLTVV.

This clonotype was observed a few times. The V and J genes are TRBV4-3 and TRBJ2-2; D is tentatively TRBD1 or TRBD2 (5 bases each). Trimming stripped 4 bases from V and 5 bases from J, with 11 bases between. The V gene's germline CDR1 is LGHNA and CDR2 YSLEER. CDR3 size: 14 residues. The CDR3 protein is CASSLGTMTGELFF. Here the CDR3 DNA reads TGCGCCAGCAGCCTCGGGACGATGACCGGGGAGCTGTTTTTT.

Here the CDR3 DNA reads TGCGCCAGCAGCCCCTGGCGGGGATCCTACGAGCAGTACTTC. The encoded protein is CASSPWRGSYEQYF. The rearrangement uses TRBV4-3 and TRBJ2-7, with D tentatively TRBD2 (6 bases). The length of the CDR3 is 14 residues. The germline V gene encodes CDR1 LGHNA and CDR2 YSLEER. Trimming removed 4 bases at V and 1 base at J, with 11 bases between.

The V and J genes are TRBV3-1 and TRBJ2-7; 7 nucleotides agree with TRBD1. Germline trimming cut 6 bases from V and 5 bases from J; bases unmatched to any gene: 13. The germline V gene encodes CDR1 LGHDT and CDR2 YNNKEL (reference sequence). The CDR3 covers 15 residues. The CDR3 reads CASSPLVRGGDEQYF. CDR3 in DNA: TGTGCCAGCAGTCCACTGGTGAGAGGGGGCGACGAGCAGTACTTC.

The gene calls are TRBV4-1 and TRBJ1-2; tentatively, D is TRBD1 (6 bases). The CDR3 loop spans 13 amino acids. V lost 3 bases and J lost 4, with 9 bases in between. Germline-derived CDR1 and CDR2 are MGHRA and YSYEKL. CDR3 nucleotides: TGCGCCAGCAGCCACGGACAGAGCTATGGCTACACCTTC. Translated: CASSHGQSYGYTF.

CDR3 nucleotides: TGTGCCACCAGTGATTTGGGGACTAGCGGGATTTACGAGCAGTTCTTC. It is translated as CATSDLGTSGIYEQFF. The chain has TRBV24-1 and TRBJ2-1, with TRBD2 matching 13 bases. The CDR3 loop spans 16 amino acids. The junction had 5 bases not matched to a gene; V was cut back by 0 bases and J by 10 bases. Germline V gene data show CDR1 as KGHDR and CDR2 as SFDVKD.

The chain has TRBV19 and TRBJ1-1; no clear D. Germline CDR1 LNHDA, CDR2 SQIVND (reference sequence). The CDR3 extends over 11 amino acids. The V gene lost 3 bases and the J gene lost 6 bases, with 5 bases spanning the gap. The CDR3 loop reads CASSISSEAFF. The CDR3 bases are TGTGCCAGTAGTATTTCCTCTGAAGCTTTCTTT.

The gene calls are TRBV4-1 and TRBJ1-1; D call uncertain. Germline assignment: CDR1 MGHRA and CDR2 YSYEKL. Trimming removed 2 bases from V and 0 bases from J, with 13 bases in between. This CDR3 region has 16 residues. The CDR3 bases are TGCGCCAGCAGCCAACCTCCCCCCTTACTGAACACTGAAGCTTTCTTT. This gives the protein CASSQPPPLLNTEAFF.

The chain uses TRBV15 and TRBJ1-5, with D possibly matching TRBD1 (6 bases). This CDR3 contains 15 residues. The V end lost 2 bases, the J end lost 6 bases, and 14 bases lay between the germline ends. The germline V gene has CDR1 LNHNV and CDR2 YYDKDF (reference sequence). CDR3 sequence: CATSRTEGGRQPQHF. DNA of the CDR3: TGTGCCACCAGCAGAACTGAGGGGGGCCGTCAGCCCCAGCATTTT.

This clonotype was counted a single time. V gene TRBV12-3 or TRBV12-4 combines with J gene TRBJ1-1, with D unclear. The length of the CDR3 is 12 residues. Trimming shortened V by 2 bases and J by 6 bases, and 7 bases separated the two germline ends. DNA for the CDR3: TGTGCCAGCAGTTTAAACAGCGCTGAAGCTTTCTTT. This encodes CASSLNSAEAFF.

The chain couples TRBV27 to TRBJ2-7; D gene uncertain. Deletions cut 1 base from V and 3 bases from J, with 7 bases between. The CDR3 contains 13 residues. Germline CDR1 and CDR2: MNHEY and SMNVEV (reference sequence). This CDR3 reads CASSLLEDYEQYF. CDR3 DNA: TGTGCCAGCAGTTTATTAGAGGACTACGAGCAGTACTTC.

This clonotype was observed a handful of times. The chain employs TRBV29-1 and TRBJ2-1; D not resolved. Trimming shortened V by 7 bases and J by 2 bases, and 3 bases separated the two germline ends. This CDR3 has 10 residues. Germline V gene lookup returns CDR1 SQVTM and CDR2 ANQGSEA. CDR3 sequence reads: CSGTYNEQFF. CDR3 DNA: TGCAGCGGGACCTACAATGAGCAGTTCTTC.

The genes are TRBV7-9 and TRBJ2-7; 8 positions match TRBD2. This CDR3 is built from 13 residues. Germline CDR1 reads SEHNR; CDR2 reads FQNEAQ (reference sequence). The V and J ends lost 6 bases and 6 bases, in that order; junction bases with no gene match: 7. CDR3: CASRTGLGGEQYF. The CDR3 nucleotides are TGTGCCAGCAGGACGGGACTAGGTGGCGAGCAGTACTTC.

This clonotype was counted a single time. The chain joins TRBV7-3 to TRBJ2-1, with D tentatively TRBD2 (5 bases). The CDR3 extends over 13 amino acids. Trimming took off 3 bases at V and 5 bases at J, with 8 bases between the two ends. Germline CDR1 and CDR2: SGHTA and FQGTGA. CDR3 in DNA: TGTGCCAGCAGCTTCCTCGGGGACAATGAGCAGTTCTTC. Amino acids: CASSFLGDNEQFF.

This chain joins TRBV12-3 or TRBV12-4 and TRBJ2-1, with 9 bases fitting TRBD1. The CDR3 covers 15 residues. The V gene end was trimmed by 5 bases and the J gene end by 7 bases; junction bases not matched to a gene: 9. The CDR3 spells CASSPRGQGGNEQFF. The CDR3 nucleotides read TGTGCCAGCAGTCCGAGGGGACAGGGTGGGAATGAGCAGTTCTTC.

This chain uses TRBV24-1 with TRBJ2-3; 10 bases align to TRBD1. This CDR3 contains 17 residues. Germline-derived CDR1 and CDR2 are KGHDR and SFDVKD. V shed 3 bases and J 4 bases; nucleotides not matched to a gene: 9. CDR3 sequence: CATSDPGQGERSDTQYF. The CDR3 DNA reads as TGTGCCACCAGTGATCCCGGACAGGGGGAACGTTCAGATACGCAGTATTTT.

This clonotype showed up just a few times. V and J are TRBV13 and TRBJ2-1, with 9 bases aligning to TRBD2. CDR3 length: 15 amino acids. Trimming at V came to 5 bases and at J to 4 bases, leaving 6 bases not matched to a gene. Germline CDR1 reads PRHDT; CDR2 reads FYEKMQ (reference sequence). CDR3 loop: CASSLSGSGYNEQFF. In DNA, the CDR3 is TGTGCCAGCAGCCTTAGCGGGAGTGGTTACAATGAGCAGTTCTTC.

This sequence joins TRBV29-1 and TRBJ2-3; 8 bases align to TRBD1. The V gene end was trimmed by 7 bases and the J gene end by 5 bases; junction bases not matched to a gene: 2. The CDR3 covers 11 residues. Germline loops: CDR1 SQVTM, CDR2 ANQGSEA. The CDR3 DNA is TGCAGCGGACAGGGGTTAGATACGCAGTATTTT. The encoded protein is CSGQGLDTQYF.

Notes on this clonotype: As the CDR3 is not closed by the conserved phenylalanine or tryptophan, this likely results from a read error. The gene calls are TRBV28 and TRBJ2-1, with D unresolved. The CDR3 length is 13 residues. Per germline, CDR1 MDHEN and CDR2 SYDVKM. The V gene lost 5 bases and the J gene lost 0 bases, with 5 bases spanning the gap. In nucleotides, the CDR3 is TGTGCCAGCAGTCTTATCTCCTACAATGAGCAGTTCCTC. It is translated as CASSLISYNEQFL.

The chain uses TRBV24-1 and TRBJ2-6; D is undetermined. The V end was cut by 6 bases, the J end by 2 bases, with 7 bases between. The CDR3 is 14 residues long. Germline V gene data show CDR1 as KGHDR and CDR2 as SFDVKD. CDR3 sequence (DNA): TGTGCCACCAGTCCCCCGGCTGGGGCCAACGTCCTGACTTTC. As protein: CATSPPAGANVLTF.

This clonotype was recorded once. This chain uses TRBV29-1 with TRBJ2-1, with D perhaps given as TRBD1 or TRBD2 (6 bases each). Germline V gene lookup returns CDR1 SQVTM and CDR2 ANQGSEA. The CDR3 has 14 residues. Deletions cut 7 bases from V and 3 bases from J, with 16 bases between. CDR3 amino acids: CSAPGDNLYNEQFF. The CDR3 DNA reads TGCAGCGCCCCGGGGGACAACCTCTACAATGAGCAGTTCTTC.

This rearrangement joins TRBV6-5 to TRBJ2-1; no reliable D call. Trimming shortened V by 2 bases and J by 5 bases, and 19 bases separated the two germline ends. CDR3 length: 17 residues. Per the germline V gene, CDR1 is MNHEY and CDR2 is SVGAGI. CDR3 loop: CASSYASYDASNNEQFF. Written as DNA, the CDR3 is TGTGCCAGCAGTTACGCTTCTTACGACGCGTCCAACAATGAGCAGTTCTTC.

This clonotype was found once. This sequence joins TRBV7-2 and TRBJ2-5; the D is unclear. V shed 5 bases and J shed 7 bases, with 17 bases lying between them. This CDR3 comprises 14 residues. Germline-derived CDR1 and CDR2 are SGHTA and FQGNSA. In nucleotides, the CDR3 is TGTGCCAGCAGCCCTCCCCCCCCCGTGCGGACCCAGTACTTC. It encodes CASSPPPPVRTQYF.

V gene TRBV11-2 combines with J gene TRBJ2-1, with no clear D. In germline, CDR1 is SGHAT, CDR2 FQNNGV. The CDR3 is 16 residues long. The V gene lost 3 bases and the J gene lost 4 bases, with 16 bases spanning the gap. The CDR3: CASSLEIAGRYNEQFF. CDR3 nucleotide sequence: TGTGCCAGCAGCTTGGAAATAGCTGGCCGTTACAATGAGCAGTTCTTC.

The chain links TRBV29-1 to TRBJ2-4; tentatively, D is TRBD2 (5 bases). Trimming stripped 0 bases from V and 9 bases from J, with 12 bases between. Germline V CDR1 and CDR2: SQVTM, ANQGSEA. This CDR3 spans 13 amino acids. The CDR3 DNA follows: TGCAGCGTTGAAGAGGAGGCTTTGGGCATTCAGTACTTC. It specifies CSVEEEALGIQYF.

The chain uses TRBV18 and TRBJ2-1; D gene uncertain. The CDR3 length is 14 residues. Trimming removed 0 bases at V and 6 bases at J, with 9 bases between. From germline, CDR1 is KGHSH and CDR2 LQKENI. This CDR3 is CASSPPRQVNEQFF. Written as DNA, the CDR3 is TGTGCCAGCTCACCACCGAGGCAGGTCAATGAGCAGTTCTTC.